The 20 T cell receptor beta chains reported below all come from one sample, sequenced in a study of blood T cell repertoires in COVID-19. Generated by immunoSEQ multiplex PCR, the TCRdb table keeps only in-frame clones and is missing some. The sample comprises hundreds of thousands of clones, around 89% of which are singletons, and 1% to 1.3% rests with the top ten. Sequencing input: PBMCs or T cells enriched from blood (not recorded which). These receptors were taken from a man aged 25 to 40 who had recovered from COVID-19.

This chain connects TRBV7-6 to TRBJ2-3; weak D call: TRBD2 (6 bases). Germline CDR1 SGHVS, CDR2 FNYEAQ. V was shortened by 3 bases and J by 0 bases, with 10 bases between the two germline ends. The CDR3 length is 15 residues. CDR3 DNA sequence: TGTGCCAGCAGCTTTGCGGGGTCGAGCACAGATACGCAGTATTTT. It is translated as CASSFAGSSTDTQYF.

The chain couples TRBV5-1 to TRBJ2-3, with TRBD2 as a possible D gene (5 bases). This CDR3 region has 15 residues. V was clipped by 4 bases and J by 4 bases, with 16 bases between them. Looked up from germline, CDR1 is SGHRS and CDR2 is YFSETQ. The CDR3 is CASSLDSVAADTQYF. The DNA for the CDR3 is TGCGCCAGCAGCCTGGACTCGGTGGCGGCAGATACGCAGTATTTT.

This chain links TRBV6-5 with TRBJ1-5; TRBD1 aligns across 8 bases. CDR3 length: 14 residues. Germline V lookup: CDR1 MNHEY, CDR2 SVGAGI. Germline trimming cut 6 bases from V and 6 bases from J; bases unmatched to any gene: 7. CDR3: CASRRTQGGQPQHF. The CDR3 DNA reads TGTGCCAGCAGAAGGACACAGGGGGGTCAGCCCCAGCATTTT.

CDR3 bases: TGTGCCAGCCTCGGGAGGAATGAGCAGTTCTTC. It is translated as CASLGRNEQFF. The chain employs TRBV12-3 or TRBV12-4 and TRBJ2-1, with 7 nucleotides matching TRBD2. The CDR3 runs 11 residues. Trimming took 8 bases from V and 7 from J; bases not matched to a gene: 2.

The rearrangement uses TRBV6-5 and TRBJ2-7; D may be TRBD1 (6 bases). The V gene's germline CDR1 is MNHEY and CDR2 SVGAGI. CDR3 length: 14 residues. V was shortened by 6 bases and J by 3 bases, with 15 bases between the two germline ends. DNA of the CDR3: TGTGCCAGCAGCCTCCGGGACAACCTCTACGAGCAGTACTTC. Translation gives CASSLRDNLYEQYF.

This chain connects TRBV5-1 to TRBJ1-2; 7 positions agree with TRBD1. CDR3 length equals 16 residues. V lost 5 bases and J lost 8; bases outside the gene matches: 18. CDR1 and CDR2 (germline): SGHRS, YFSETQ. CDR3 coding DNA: TGCGCCAGCAGACTAGGACAGGCAACTTCCGGCGGGGGCTACACCTTC. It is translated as CASRLGQATSGGGYTF.

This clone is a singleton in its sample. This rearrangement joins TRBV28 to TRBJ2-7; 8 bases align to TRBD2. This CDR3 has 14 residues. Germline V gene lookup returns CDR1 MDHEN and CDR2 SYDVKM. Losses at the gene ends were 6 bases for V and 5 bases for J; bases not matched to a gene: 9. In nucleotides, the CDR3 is TGTGCCAGCAGCTCCGGGGGGACTAGTAACGAGCAGTACTTC. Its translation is CASSSGGTSNEQYF. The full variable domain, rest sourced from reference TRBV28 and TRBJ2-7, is DVKVTQSSRYLVKRTGEKVFLECVQDMDHENMFWYRQDPGLGLRLIYFSYDVKMKEKGDIPEGYSVSREKKERFSLILESASTNQTSMYLCASSSGGTSNEQYFGPGTRLTVT.

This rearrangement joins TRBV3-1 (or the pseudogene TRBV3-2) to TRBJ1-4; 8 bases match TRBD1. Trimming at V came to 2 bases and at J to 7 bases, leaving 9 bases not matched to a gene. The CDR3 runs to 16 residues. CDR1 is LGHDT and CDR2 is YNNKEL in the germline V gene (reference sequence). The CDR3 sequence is CASSQLIRGLGEKLFF. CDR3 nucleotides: TGTGCCAGCAGCCAACTAATCAGGGGGCTTGGTGAAAAACTGTTTTTT.

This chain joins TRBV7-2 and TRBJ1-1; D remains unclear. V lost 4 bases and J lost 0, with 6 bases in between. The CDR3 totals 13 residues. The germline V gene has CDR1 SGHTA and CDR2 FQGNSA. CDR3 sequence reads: CASSYQVNTEAFF. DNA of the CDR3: TGTGCCAGCAGCTACCAGGTGAACACTGAAGCTTTCTTT.

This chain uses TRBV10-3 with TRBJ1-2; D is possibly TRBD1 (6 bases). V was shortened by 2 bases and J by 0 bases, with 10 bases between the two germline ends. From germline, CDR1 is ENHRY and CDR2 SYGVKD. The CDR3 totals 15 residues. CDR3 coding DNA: TGTGCCATCAGTGAGACGACAGGTTCTAACTATGGCTACACCTTC. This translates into CAISETTGSNYGYTF.

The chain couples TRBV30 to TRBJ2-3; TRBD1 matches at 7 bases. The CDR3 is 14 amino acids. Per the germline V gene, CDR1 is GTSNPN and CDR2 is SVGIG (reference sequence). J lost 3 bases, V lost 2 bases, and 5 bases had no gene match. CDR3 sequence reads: CAWSRTGSTDTQYF. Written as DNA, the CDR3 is TGTGCCTGGAGTCGGACAGGATCAACAGATACGCAGTATTTT. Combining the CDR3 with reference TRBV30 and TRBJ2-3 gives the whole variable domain SQTIHQWPATLVQPVGSPLSLECTVEGTSNPNLYWYRQAAGRGLQLLFYSVGIGQISSEVPQNLSASRPQDRQFILSSKKLLLSDSGFYLCAWSRTGSTDTQYFGPGTRLTVL.

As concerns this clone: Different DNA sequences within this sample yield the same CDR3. CDR3 DNA sequence: TGTGCCAGCAGTCCTGGGGGGGCAACTAATGAAAAACTGTTTTTT. Its protein product is CASSPGGATNEKLFF. The genes are TRBV28 and TRBJ1-4, with a tentative D call TRBD1 (5 bases). Germline V gene data show CDR1 as MDHEN and CDR2 as SYDVKM. Trimming removed 5 bases at V and 0 bases at J, with 10 bases between. This CDR3 spans 15 amino acids. Based on the CDR3 plus reference TRBV28 and TRBJ1-4, the full variable domain is DVKVTQSSRYLVKRTGEKVFLECVQDMDHENMFWYRQDPGLGLRLIYFSYDVKMKEKGDIPEGYSVSREKKERFSLILESASTNQTSMYLCASSPGGATNEKLFFGSGTQLSVL.

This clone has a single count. The CDR3 bases are TGTGCCAGCAGAATCCCAGAGGCCTACGAGCAGTACTTC. It is translated as CASRIPEAYEQYF. V is TRBV28 and J is TRBJ2-7; no clear D. The V gene's germline CDR1 is MDHEN and CDR2 SYDVKM. V dropped 6 bases and J dropped 2 bases, with 11 bases sitting between them. The CDR3 runs 13 residues.

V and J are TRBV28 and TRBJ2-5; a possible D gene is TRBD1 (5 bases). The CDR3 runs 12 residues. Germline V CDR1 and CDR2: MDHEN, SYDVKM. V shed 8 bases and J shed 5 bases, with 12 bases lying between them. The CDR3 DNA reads TGTGCCAGCGTCCAGGGTATGGAGACCCAGTACTTC. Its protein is CASVQGMETQYF.

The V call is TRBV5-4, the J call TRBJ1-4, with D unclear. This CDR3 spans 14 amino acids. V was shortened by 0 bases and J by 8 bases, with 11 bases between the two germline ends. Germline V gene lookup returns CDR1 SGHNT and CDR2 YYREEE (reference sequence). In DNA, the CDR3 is TGTGCCAGCAGCTTGGATCCGGAGGTAGAAAAACTGTTTTTT. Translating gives CASSLDPEVEKLFF.

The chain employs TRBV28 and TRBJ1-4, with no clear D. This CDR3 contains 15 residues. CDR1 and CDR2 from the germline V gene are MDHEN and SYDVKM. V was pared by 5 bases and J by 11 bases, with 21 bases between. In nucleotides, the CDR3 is TGTGCCAGCAGTCAACGGACGGGGTTAAAGTGGAAACTGTTTTTT. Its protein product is CASSQRTGLKWKLFF.

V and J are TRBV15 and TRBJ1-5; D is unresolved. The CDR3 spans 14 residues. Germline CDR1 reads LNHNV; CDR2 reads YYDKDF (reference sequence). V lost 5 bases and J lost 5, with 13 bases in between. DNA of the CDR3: TGTGCCACCAGCGATCGGGGTCTCGATCAGCCCCAGCATTTT. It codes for CATSDRGLDQPQHF.

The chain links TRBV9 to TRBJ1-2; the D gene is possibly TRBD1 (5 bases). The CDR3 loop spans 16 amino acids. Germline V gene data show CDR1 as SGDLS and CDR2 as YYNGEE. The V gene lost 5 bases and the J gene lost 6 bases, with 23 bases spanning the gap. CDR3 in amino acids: CASRLSGSQGFNGYTF. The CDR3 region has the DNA TGTGCCAGCAGACTTTCAGGGTCCCAAGGTTTTAATGGCTACACCTTC.

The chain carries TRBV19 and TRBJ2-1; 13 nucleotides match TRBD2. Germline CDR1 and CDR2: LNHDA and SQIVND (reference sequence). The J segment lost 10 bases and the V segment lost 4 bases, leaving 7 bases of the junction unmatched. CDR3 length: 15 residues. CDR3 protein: CASSRGLTSGREQFF. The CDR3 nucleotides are TGTGCCAGTAGTAGGGGGTTGACTAGCGGGAGGGAGCAGTTCTTC.

The CDR3 DNA sequence: TGTGCCAGCGCCGACAGGGGTGCGGCCTACGAGCAGTACTTC. As protein: CASADRGAAYEQYF. This chain connects TRBV7-6 to TRBJ2-7; 8 bases align to TRBD1. Germline CDR1 and CDR2: SGHVS and FNYEAQ. The CDR3 has 14 residues. V gave up 8 bases and J gave up 2 bases; unmatched junction bases: 8.